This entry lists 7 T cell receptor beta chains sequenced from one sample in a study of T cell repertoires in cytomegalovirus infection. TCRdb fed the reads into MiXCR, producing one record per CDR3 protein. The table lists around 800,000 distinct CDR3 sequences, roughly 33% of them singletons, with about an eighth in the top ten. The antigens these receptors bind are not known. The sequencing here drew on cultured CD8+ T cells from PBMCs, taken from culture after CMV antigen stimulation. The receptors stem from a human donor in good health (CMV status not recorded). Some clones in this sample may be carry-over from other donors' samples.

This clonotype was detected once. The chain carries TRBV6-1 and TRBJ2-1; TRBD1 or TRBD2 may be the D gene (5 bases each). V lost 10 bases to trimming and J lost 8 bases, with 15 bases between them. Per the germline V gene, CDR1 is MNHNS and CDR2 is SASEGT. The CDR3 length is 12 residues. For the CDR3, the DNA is TGTGCCAACCGGGACGACAAGCATGAGCAGTTCTTC. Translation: CANRDDKHEQFF.

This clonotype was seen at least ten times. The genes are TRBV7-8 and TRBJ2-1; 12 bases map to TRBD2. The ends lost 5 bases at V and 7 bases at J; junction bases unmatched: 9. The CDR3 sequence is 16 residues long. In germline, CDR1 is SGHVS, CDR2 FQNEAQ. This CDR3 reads CASSTRTSGAINEQFF. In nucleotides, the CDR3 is TGTGCCAGCAGCACTCGGACTAGCGGGGCAATTAATGAGCAGTTCTTC.

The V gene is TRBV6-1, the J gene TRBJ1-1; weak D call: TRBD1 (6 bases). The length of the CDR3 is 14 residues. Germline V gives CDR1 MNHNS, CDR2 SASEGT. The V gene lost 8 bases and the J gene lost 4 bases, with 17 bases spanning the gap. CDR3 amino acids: CASPLGAGGTEAFF. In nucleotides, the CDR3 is TGTGCCAGCCCCTTGGGGGCGGGGGGCACTGAAGCTTTCTTT.

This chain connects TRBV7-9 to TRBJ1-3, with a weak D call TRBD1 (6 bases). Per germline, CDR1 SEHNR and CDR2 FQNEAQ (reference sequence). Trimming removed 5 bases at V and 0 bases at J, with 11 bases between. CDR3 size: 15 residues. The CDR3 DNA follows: TGTGCCAGCAGCCCCCAGGGGCTCTCTGGAAACACCATATATTTT. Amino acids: CASSPQGLSGNTIYF.

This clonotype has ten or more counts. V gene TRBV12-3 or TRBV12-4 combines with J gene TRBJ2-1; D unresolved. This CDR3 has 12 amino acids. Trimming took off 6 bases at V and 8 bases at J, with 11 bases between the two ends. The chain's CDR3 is CASSLKGDEQFF. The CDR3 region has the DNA TGTGCCAGCAGCTTAAAGGGTGATGAGCAGTTCTTC.

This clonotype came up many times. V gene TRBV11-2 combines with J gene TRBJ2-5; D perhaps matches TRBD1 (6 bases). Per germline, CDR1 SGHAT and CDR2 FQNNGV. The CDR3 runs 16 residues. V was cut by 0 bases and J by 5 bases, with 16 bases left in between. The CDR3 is CASSLDFWGRSETQYF. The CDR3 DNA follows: TGTGCCAGCAGCTTAGATTTCTGGGGGCGATCGGAGACCCAGTACTTC.

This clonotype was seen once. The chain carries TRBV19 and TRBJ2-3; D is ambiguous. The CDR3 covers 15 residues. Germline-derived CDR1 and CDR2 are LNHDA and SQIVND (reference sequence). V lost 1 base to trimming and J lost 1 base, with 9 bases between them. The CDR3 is CASSIGALRTDTQYF. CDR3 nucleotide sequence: TGTGCCAGTAGTATAGGGGCTCTCCGCACAGATACGCAGTATTTT.